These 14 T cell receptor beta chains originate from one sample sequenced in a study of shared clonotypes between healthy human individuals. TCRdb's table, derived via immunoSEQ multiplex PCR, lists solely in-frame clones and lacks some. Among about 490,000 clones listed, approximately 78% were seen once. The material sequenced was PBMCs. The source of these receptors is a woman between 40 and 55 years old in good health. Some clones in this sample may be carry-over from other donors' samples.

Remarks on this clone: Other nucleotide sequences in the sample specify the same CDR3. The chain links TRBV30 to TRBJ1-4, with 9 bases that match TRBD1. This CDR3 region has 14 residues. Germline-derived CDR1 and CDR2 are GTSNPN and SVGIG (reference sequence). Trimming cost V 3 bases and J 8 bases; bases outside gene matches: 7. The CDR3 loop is CAWRKQGAGEKLFF. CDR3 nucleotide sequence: TGTGCCTGGAGAAAACAGGGGGCCGGAGAAAAACTGTTTTTT. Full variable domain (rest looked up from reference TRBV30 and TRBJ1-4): SQTIHQWPATLVQPVGSPLSLECTVEGTSNPNLYWYRQAAGRGLQLLFYSVGIGQISSEVPQNLSASRPQDRQFILSSKKLLLSDSGFYLCAWRKQGAGEKLFFGSGTQLSVL.

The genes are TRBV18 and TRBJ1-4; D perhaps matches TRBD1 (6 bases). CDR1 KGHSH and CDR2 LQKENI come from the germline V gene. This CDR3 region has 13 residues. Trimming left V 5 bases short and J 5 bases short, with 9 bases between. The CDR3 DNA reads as TGTGCCAGCTCAAGGGACACCAATGAAAAACTGTTTTTT. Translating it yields CASSRDTNEKLFF.

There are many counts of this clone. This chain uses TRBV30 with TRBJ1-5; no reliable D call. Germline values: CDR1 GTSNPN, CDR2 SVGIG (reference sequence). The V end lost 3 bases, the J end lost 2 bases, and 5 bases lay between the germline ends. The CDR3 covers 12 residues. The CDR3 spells CAWRRGNQPQHF. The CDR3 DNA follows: TGTGCCTGGAGACGGGGCAATCAGCCCCAGCATTTT. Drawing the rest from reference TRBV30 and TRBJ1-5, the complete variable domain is SQTIHQWPATLVQPVGSPLSLECTVEGTSNPNLYWYRQAAGRGLQLLFYSVGIGQISSEVPQNLSASRPQDRQFILSSKKLLLSDSGFYLCAWRRGNQPQHFGDGTRLSIL.

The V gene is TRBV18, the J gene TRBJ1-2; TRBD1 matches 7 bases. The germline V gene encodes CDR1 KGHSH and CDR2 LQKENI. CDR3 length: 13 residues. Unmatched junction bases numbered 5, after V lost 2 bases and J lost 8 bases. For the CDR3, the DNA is TGTGCCAGCTCACCAATGACAGGGCGCGGCTACACCTTC. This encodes CASSPMTGRGYTF.

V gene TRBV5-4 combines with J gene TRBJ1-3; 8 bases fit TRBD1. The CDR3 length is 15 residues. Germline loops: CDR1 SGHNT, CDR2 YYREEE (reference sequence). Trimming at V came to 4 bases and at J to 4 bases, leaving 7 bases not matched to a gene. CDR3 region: CASSLTRDRGNTIYF. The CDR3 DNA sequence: TGTGCCAGCAGCCTTACCCGGGACAGGGGAAACACCATATATTTT.

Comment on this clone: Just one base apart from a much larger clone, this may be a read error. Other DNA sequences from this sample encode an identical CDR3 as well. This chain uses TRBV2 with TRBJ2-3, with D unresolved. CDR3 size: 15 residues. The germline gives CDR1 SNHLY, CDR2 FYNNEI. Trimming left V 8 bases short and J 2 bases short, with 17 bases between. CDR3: CASREREATTDTQYF. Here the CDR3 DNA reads TGTGCCAGCCGCGAGCGAGAGGCAACCACAGATACGCAGTATTTT.

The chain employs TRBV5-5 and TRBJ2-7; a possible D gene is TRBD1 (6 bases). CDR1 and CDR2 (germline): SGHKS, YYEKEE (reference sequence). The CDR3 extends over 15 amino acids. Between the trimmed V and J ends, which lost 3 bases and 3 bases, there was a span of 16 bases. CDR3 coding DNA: TGTGCCAGCAGCTCAAGCAGGGGAAAGGGCTACGAGCAGTACTTC. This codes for CASSSSRGKGYEQYF.

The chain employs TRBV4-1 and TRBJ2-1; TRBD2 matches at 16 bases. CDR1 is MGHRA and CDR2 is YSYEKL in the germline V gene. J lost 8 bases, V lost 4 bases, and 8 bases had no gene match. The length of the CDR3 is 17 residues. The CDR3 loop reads CASSPSGTSGRADEQFF. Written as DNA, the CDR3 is TGCGCCAGCAGCCCATCCGGGACTAGCGGGAGGGCGGATGAGCAGTTCTTC.

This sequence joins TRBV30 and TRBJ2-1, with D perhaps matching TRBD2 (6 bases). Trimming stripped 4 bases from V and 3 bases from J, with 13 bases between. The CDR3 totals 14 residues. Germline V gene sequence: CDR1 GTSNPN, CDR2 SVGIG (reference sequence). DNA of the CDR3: TGTGCCTGGAAACGGGACTCTCACTACAATGAGCAGTTCTTC. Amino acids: CAWKRDSHYNEQFF.

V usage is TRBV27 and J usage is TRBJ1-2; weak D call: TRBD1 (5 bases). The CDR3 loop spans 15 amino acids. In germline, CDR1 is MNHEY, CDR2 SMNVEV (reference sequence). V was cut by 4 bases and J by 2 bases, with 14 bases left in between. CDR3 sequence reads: CASSSPGPINYGYTF. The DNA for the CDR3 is TGTGCCAGCAGTTCCCCGGGACCGATAAACTATGGCTACACCTTC.

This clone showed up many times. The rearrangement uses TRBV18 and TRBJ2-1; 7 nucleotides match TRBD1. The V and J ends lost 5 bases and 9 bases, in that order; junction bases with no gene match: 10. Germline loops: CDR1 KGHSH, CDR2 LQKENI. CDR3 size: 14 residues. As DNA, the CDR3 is TGTGCCAGCTCAGCTCTTGACAGGGAAGGTGAGCAGTTCTTC. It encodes CASSALDREGEQFF.

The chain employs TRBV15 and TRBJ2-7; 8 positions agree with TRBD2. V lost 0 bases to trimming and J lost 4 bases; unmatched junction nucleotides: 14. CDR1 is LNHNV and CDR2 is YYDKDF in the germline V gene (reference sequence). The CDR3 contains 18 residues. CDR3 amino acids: CATSRDGGEREFIYEQYF. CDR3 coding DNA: TGTGCCACCAGCAGAGATGGGGGCGAGCGGGAGTTTATTTACGAGCAGTACTTC.

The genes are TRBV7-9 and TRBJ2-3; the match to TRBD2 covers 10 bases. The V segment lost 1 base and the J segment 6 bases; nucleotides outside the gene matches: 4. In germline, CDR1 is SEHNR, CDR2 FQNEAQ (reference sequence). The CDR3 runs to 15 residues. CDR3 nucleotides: TGTGCCAGCAGCTTAGGTGTTAGCGGGGGGGATACGCAGTATTTT. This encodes CASSLGVSGGDTQYF. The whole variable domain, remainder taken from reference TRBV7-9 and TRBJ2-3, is DTGVSQNPRHKITKRGQNVTFRCDPISEHNRLYWYRQTLGQGPEFLTYFQNEAQLEKSRLLSDRFSAERPKGSFSTLEIQRTEQGDSAMYLCASSLGVSGGDTQYFGPGTRLTVL.

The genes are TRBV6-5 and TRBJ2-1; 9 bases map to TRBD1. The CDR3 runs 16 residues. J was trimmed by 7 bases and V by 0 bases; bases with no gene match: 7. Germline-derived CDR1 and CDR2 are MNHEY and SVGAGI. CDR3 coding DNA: TGTGCCAGCAGTTACTCCCGGGACAGGGTCGGGAATGAGCAGTTCTTC. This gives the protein CASSYSRDRVGNEQFF.